Detailed here is one T cell receptor (beta chain). Antigen unknown. TCRdb's table, derived via immunoSEQ multiplex PCR, lists solely in-frame clones and lacks some. The profile shows some 110,000 clones, about 85% of them singletons. This entry is derived from a study of cytomegalovirus exposure and HLA in healthy donors. Points from the study as a whole: Rare sequences made up most TCRs, while some public TCRs were found in many donors.

The donors were members of the validation cohort comprising approximately 110 subjects, separate from the roughly 670-subject first cohort. The sequenced sample was PBMCs. The receptor's source is a woman aged 18-29 years in good health and CMV-seropositive.

The CDR3 loop is CASSPGSGNTIYF. In nucleotides, the CDR3 is TGTGCCAGCTCCCCCGGCTCTGGAAACACCATATATTTT. The chain links TRBV18 to TRBJ1-3; D is unclear. Germline V gives CDR1 KGHSH, CDR2 LQKENI. V lost 6 bases, J lost 0 bases, and 6 bases lay in between. The CDR3 is made up of 13 amino acids. Full variable domain (remainder filled in from reference TRBV18 and TRBJ1-3): NAGVMQNPRHLVRRRGQEARLRCSPMKGHSHVYWYRQLPEEGLKFMVYLQKENIIDESGMPKERFSAEFPKEGPSILRIQQVVRGDSAAYFCASSPGSGNTIYFGEGSWLTVV.